This T cell receptor (beta chain) was profiled in a study of T cells after yellow fever vaccination. TCRdb called the 5' RACE reads again in MiXCR, with one record for every CDR3 protein. The sample lists approximately 130,000 distinct CDR3 sequences, around 15% occurring once. Germline V CDR1 and CDR2: SGDLS, YYNGEE. Trimming left V 2 bases short and J 6 bases short, with 14 bases between. There are 14 residues in the CDR3. The TCR was taken from a man younger than 30 who received the YFV17D yellow fever vaccine. The chain has TRBV9 and TRBJ1-1; D is uncertain. The material sequenced was CD8+ T cells sorted from PBMCs, taken 5 days after the yellow fever booster vaccination. The CDR3 DNA reads as TGTGCCAGCAGCGTCGGCAGGATAGCTGCTGAAGCTTTCTTT. This codes for CASSVGRIAAEAFF. Drawing the rest from reference TRBV9 and TRBJ1-1, the complete variable domain is DSGVTQTPKHLITATGQRVTLRCSPRSGDLSVYWYQQSLDQGLQFLIQYYNGEERAKGNILERFSAQQFPDLHSELNLSSLELGDSALYFCASSVGRIAAEAFFGQGTRLTVV.